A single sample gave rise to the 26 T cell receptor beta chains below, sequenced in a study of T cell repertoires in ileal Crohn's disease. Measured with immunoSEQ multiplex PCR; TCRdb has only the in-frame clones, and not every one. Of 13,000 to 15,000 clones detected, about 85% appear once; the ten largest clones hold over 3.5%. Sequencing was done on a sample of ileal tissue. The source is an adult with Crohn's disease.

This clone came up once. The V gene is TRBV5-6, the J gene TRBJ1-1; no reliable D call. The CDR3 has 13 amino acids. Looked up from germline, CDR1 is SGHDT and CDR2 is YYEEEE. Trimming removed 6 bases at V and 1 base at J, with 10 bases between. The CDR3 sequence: CASKQSPNTEAFF. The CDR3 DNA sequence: TGTGCCAGCAAACAGTCGCCGAACACTGAAGCTTTCTTT.

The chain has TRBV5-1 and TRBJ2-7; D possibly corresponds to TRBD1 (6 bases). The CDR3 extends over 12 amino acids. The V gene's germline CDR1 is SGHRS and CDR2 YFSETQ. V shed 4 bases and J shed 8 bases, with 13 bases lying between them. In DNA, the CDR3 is TGCGCCAGCAGCAAGGACAGAGAGAAGCAGTACTTC. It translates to CASSKDREKQYF.

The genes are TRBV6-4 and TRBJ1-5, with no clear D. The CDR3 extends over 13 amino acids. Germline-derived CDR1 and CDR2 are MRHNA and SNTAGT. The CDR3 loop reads CGREGRGNQPQHF. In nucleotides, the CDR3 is TGTGGCCGAGAAGGGAGGGGCAATCAGCCCCAGCATTTT.

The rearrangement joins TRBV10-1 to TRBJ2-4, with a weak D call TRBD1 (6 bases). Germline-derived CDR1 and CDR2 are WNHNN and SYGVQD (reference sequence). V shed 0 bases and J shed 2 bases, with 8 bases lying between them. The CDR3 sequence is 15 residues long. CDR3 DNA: TGCGCCAGCAGTGAGTCCAGGGGAACCAAAAACATTCAGTACTTC. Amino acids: CASSESRGTKNIQYF.

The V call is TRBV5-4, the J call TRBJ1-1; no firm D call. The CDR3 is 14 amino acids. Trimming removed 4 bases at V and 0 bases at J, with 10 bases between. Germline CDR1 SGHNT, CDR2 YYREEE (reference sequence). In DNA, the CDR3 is TGTGCCAGCAGCCCCACGGTTGTGAACACTGAAGCTTTCTTT. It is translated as CASSPTVVNTEAFF.

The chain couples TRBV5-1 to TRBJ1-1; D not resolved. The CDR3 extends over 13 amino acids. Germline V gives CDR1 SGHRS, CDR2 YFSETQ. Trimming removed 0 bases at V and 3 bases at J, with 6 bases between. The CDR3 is CASSLDSHTEAFF. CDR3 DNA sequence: TGCGCCAGCAGCTTGGACAGTCACACTGAAGCTTTCTTT.

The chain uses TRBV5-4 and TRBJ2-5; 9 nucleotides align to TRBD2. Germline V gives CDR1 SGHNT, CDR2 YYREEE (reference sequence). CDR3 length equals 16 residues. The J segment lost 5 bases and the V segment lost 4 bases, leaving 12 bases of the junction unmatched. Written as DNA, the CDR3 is TGTGCCAGCAGCCCCCGCGGCGGGGGGGCCAGCGAGACCCAGTACTTC. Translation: CASSPRGGGASETQYF.

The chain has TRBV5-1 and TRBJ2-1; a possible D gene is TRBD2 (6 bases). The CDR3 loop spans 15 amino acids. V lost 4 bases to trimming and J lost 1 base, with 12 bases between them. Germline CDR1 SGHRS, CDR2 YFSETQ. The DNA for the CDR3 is TGCGCCAGCAGCCTTGGAGGGGATTCCTACAATGAGCAGTTCTTC. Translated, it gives CASSLGGDSYNEQFF.

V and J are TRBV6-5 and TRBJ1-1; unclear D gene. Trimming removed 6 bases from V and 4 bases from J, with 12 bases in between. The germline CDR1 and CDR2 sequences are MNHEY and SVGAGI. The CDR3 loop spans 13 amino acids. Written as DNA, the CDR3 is TGTGCCAGCAGCCTTACCCGGGGCACTGAAGCTTTCTTT. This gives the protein CASSLTRGTEAFF.

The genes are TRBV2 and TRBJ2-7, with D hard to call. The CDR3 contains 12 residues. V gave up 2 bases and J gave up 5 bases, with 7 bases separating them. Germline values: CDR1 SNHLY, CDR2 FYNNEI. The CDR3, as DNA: TGTGCCAGCAGTGAACAGGCTAACGAGCAGTACTTC. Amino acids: CASSEQANEQYF.

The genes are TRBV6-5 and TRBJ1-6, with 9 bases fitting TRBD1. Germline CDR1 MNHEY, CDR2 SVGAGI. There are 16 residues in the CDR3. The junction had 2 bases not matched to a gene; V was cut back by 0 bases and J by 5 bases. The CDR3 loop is CASSYSRDRDNSPLHF. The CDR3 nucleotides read TGTGCCAGCAGTTACTCGAGGGACAGGGATAATTCACCCCTCCACTTT.

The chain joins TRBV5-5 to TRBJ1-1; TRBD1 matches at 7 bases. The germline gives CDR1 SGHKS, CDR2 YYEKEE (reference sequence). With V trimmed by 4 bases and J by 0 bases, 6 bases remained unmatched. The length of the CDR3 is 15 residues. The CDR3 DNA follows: TGTGCCAGCAGCACGCGGACAGGAATGAACACTGAAGCTTTCTTT. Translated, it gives CASSTRTGMNTEAFF.

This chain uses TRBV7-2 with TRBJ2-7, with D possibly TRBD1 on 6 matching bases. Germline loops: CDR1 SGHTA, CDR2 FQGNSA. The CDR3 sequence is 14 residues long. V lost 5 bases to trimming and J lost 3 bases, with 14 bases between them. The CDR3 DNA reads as TGTGCCAGCAGCCGGAGGACAGAGGGCTACGAGCAGTACTTC. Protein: CASSRRTEGYEQYF.

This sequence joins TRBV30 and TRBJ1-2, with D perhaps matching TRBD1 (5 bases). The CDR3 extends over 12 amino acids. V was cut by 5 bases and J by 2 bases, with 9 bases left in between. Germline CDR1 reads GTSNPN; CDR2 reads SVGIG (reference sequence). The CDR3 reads CAWSSGNYGYTF. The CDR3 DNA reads TGTGCCTGGTCTTCAGGGAACTATGGCTACACCTTC.

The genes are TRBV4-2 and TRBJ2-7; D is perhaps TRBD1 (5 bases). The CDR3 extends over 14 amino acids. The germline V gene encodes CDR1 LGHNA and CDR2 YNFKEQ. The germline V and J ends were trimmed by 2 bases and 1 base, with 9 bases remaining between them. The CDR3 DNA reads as TGTGCCAGCAGCCAAACCAGGGATTCCTACGAGCAGTACTTC. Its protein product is CASSQTRDSYEQYF.

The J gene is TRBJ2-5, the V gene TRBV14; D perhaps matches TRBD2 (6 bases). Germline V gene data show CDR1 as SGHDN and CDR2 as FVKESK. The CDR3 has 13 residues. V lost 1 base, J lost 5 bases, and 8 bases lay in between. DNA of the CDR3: TGTGCCAGCAGCCAAGGAGCGGGTGAGACCCAGTACTTC. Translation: CASSQGAGETQYF.

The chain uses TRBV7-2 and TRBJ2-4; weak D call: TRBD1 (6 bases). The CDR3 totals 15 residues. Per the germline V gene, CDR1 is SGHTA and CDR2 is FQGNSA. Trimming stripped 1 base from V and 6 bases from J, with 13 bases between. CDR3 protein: CASSLVSGVINIQYF. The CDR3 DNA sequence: TGTGCCAGCAGCTTAGTGTCAGGGGTTATAAACATTCAGTACTTC.

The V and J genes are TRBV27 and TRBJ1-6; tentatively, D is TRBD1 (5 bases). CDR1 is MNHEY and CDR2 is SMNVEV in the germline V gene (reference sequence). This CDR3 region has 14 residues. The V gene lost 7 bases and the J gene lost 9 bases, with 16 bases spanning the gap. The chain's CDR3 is CASKGIRSGSPLHF. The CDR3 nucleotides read TGTGCCAGCAAGGGGATAAGGTCTGGTTCACCCCTCCACTTT.

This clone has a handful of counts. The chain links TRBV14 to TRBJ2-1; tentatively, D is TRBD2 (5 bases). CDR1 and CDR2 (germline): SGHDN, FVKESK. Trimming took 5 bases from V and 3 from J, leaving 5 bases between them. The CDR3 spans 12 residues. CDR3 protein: CASSSGYNEQFF. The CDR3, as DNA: TGTGCCAGCAGCAGCGGCTACAATGAGCAGTTCTTC.

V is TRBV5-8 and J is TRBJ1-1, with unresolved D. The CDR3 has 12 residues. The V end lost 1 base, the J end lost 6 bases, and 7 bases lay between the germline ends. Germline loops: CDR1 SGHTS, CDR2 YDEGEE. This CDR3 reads CASSLRRSEAFF. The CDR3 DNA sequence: TGTGCCAGCAGCTTGCGGAGATCTGAAGCTTTCTTT.

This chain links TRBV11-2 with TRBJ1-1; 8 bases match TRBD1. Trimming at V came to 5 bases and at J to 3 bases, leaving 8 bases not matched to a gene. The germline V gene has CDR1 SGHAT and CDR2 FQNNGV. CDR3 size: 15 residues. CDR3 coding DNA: TGTGCCAGCAGCGACTCTGACAGGGGATACACTGAAGCTTTCTTT. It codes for CASSDSDRGYTEAFF. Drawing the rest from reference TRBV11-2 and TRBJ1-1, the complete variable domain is EAGVAQSPRYKIIEKRQSVAFWCNPISGHATLYWYQQILGQGPKLLIQFQNNGVVDDSQLPKDRFSAERLKGVDSTLKIQPAKLEDSAVYLCASSDSDRGYTEAFFGQGTRLTVV.

In DNA form, the CDR3 reads TGTGCCAGCAGTCCCGGGACAGCTAATCAGCCCCAGCATTTT. This translates into CASSPGTANQPQHF. The chain recombines TRBV28 with TRBJ1-5; 7 positions match TRBD1. Germline assignment: CDR1 MDHEN and CDR2 SYDVKM. The CDR3 spans 14 residues. The ends lost 5 bases at V and 4 bases at J; junction bases unmatched: 5.

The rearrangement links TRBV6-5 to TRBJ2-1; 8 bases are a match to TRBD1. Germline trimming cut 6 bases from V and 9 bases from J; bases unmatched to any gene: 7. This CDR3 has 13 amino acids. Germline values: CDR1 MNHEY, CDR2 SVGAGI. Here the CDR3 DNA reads TGTGCCAGCAGAGCGGACAGGGTAACTGAGCAGTTCTTC. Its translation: CASRADRVTEQFF.

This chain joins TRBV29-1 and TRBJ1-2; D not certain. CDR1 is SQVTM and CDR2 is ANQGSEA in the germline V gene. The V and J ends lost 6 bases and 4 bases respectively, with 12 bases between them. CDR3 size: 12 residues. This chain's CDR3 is CSVGRSSYGYTF. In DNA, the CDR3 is TGCAGCGTGGGCAGATCCAGCTATGGCTACACCTTC. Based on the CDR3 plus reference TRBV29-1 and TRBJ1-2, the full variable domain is SAVISQKPSRDICQRGTSLTIQCQVDSQVTMMFWYRQQPGQSLTLIATANQGSEATYESGFVIDKFPISRPNLTFSTLTVSNMSPEDSSIYLCSVGRSSYGYTFGSGTRLTVV.

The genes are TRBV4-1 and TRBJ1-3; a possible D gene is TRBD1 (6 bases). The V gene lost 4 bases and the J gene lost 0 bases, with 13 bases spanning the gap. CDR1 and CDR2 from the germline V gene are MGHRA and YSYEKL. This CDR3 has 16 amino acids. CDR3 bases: TGCGCCAGCAGCCGGATTGGACAGTACTCTGGAAACACCATATATTTT. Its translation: CASSRIGQYSGNTIYF.

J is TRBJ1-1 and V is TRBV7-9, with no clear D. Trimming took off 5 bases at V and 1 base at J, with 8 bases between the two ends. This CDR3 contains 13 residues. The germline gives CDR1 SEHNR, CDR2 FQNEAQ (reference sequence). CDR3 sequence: CASSRSGNTEAFF. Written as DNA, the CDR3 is TGTGCCAGCAGCCGGTCCGGGAACACTGAAGCTTTCTTT.